One sample yielded the 5 T cell receptor beta chains listed below, sequenced in a study of blood T cell repertoires in COVID-19. TCRdb keeps only in-frame clones here, not all; method: immunoSEQ multiplex PCR. The data contain 300,000 to 400,000 clones, around 86% of them singletons. The sequenced material came from peripheral blood. The receptors come from a woman between 50 and 59 years old with COVID-19, enrolled during active disease.

Only one count was recorded for this clone. The DNA of the CDR3 is TGTGCCAGCAGTTACAACAGGGGCGACGAAAAACTGTTTTTT. Its translation: CASSYNRGDEKLFF. The rearrangement joins TRBV6-5 to TRBJ1-4; 7 bases agree with TRBD1. V was clipped by 2 bases and J by 8 bases; unmatched bases: 5. CDR1 and CDR2 from the germline V gene are MNHEY and SVGAGI. This CDR3 is 14 amino acids long.

The gene calls are TRBV25-1 and TRBJ2-2; the match to TRBD2 covers 7 bases. Per germline, CDR1 MGHDK and CDR2 SYGVNS. The CDR3 runs to 15 residues. Trimming removed 5 bases from V and 5 bases from J; junction bases left unmatched: 8. Here the CDR3 reads CASSITGTTTGELFF. CDR3 nucleotide sequence: TGTGCCAGCAGTATCACCGGGACTACAACCGGGGAGCTGTTTTTT.

This chain connects TRBV9 to TRBJ2-7, with D uncertain. V was trimmed by 4 bases and J by 1 base, leaving 12 bases between them. CDR1 is SGDLS, CDR2 YYNGEE, per germline. The CDR3 is made up of 14 amino acids. CDR3 DNA: TGTGCCAGCAGCCCCCAGACTGGATCCTACGAGCAGTACTTC. This sequence encodes CASSPQTGSYEQYF.

V usage is TRBV5-1 and J usage is TRBJ2-5; D is perhaps TRBD2 (6 bases). The germline V gene encodes CDR1 SGHRS and CDR2 YFSETQ. V shed 4 bases and J shed 5 bases, with 21 bases lying between them. This CDR3 region has 16 residues. The CDR3 bases are TGCGCCAGCAGCGACGGGGGTCTAGCGATCGGGGAGACCCAGTACTTC. Translating it yields CASSDGGLAIGETQYF.

This clone was seen just once. The rearrangement links TRBV7-3 to TRBJ2-3, with D maybe TRBD1 (6 bases). The V and J ends lost 4 bases and 3 bases respectively, with 14 bases between them. CDR1 is SGHTA and CDR2 is FQGTGA in the germline V gene. This CDR3 is built from 15 residues. The CDR3 coding sequence is TGTGCCAGCAGCTCCTCAGGGGAGATAACAGATACGCAGTATTTT. Translation gives CASSSSGEITDTQYF.